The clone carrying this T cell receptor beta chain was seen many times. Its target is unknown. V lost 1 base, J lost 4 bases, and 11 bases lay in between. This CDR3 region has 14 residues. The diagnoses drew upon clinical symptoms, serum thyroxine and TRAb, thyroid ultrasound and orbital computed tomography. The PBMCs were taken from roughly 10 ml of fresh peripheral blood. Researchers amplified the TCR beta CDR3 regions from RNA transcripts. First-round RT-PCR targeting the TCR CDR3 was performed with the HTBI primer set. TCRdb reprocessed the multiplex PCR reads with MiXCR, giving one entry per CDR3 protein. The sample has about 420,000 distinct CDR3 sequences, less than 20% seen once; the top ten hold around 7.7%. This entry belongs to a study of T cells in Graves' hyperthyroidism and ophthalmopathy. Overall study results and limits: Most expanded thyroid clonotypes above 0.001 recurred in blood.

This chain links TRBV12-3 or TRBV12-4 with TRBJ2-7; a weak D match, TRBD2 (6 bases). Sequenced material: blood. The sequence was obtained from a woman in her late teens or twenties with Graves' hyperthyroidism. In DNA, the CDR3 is TGTGCCAGCAGTTTAGGGGACTCCTTTTACGAGCAGTACTTC. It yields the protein CASSLGDSFYEQYF.